This record concerns one TCR beta chain sequence. The antigen is unknown. The CDR3 length is 16 residues. The germline gives CDR1 LNHDA, CDR2 SQIVND (reference sequence). V dropped 6 bases and J dropped 0; count of bases not matched to a gene: 8. No infections or other immune events were documented during collection. The data were obtained in a study of identifying expanded T cells in peripheral blood. Study-level points and caveats: Variance in clone template counts between approximately two-week samples significantly increased with total template count across all healthy donors. Over about two and four weeks, about 17 and 20 clones changed, versus around 1.1 between replicates.

TCRdb keeps only in-frame clones here, not all; method: immunoSEQ multiplex PCR. The sample has 100,000 to 110,000 clones, 80% to 90% seen once; the top ten hold about 5.9%. The chain is built from TRBV19 and TRBJ2-3; 8 bases fit TRBD1. The clonotype was recovered from a person aged 18 to 70 in good health. Sequencing was performed on blood. CDR3 loop: CASSLQGEVSTDTQYF. Here the CDR3 DNA reads TGTGCCAGTAGCCTACAGGGGGAAGTGAGCACAGATACGCAGTATTTT.